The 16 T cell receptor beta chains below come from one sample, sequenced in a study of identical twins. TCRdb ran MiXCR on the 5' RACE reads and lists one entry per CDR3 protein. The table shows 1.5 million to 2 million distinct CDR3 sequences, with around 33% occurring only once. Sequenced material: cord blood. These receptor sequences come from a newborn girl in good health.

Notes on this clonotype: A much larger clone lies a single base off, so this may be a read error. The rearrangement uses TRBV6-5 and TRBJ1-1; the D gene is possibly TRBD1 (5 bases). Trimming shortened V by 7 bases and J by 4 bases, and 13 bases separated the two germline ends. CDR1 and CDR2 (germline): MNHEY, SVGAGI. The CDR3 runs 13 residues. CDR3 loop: CASIPSGGTEAFF. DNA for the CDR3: TGTGCCAGCATCCCGTCCGGGGGCACTGAAGCTTTCTTT.

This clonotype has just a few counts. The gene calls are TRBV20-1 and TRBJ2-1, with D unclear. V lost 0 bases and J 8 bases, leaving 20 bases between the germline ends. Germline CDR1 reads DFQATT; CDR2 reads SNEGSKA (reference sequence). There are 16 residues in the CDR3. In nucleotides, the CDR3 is TGCAGTGCTAGAGATATGGCCCCGAAAAGTGTCTATGAGCAGTTCTTC. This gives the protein CSARDMAPKSVYEQFF.

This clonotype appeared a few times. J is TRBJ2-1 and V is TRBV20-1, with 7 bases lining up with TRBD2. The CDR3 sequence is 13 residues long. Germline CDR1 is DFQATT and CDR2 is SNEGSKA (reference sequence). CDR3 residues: CRAGGLGYNEQFF. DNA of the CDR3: TGCAGGGCCGGAGGACTAGGCTACAATGAGCAGTTCTTC.

CDR3 region: CASSLVSPGLHYNEQYF. CDR3 in DNA: TGTGCCAGCAGTTTAGTTTCCCCGGGACTACACTACAATGAGCAGTACTTC. V gene TRBV12-3 or TRBV12-4 combines with J gene TRBJ2-7; 7 positions match TRBD2. V lost 1 base, J lost 7 bases, and 16 bases stayed unmatched. The CDR3 totals 17 residues.

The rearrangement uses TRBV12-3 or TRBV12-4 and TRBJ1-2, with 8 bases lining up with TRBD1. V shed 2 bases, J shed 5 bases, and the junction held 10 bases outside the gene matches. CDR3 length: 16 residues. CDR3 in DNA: TGTGCCAGCAGTTTACTCCAGGACAGGGTTTTTTATGGCTACACCTTC. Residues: CASSLLQDRVFYGYTF.

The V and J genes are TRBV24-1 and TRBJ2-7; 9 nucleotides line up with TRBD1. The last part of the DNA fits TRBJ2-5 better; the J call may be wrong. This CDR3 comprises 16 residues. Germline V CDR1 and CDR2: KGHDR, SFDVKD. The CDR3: CATSDTLQGAEETQYF. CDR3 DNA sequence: TGTGCCACCAGTGATACTTTACAGGGGGCTGAAGAGACCCAGTACTTC.

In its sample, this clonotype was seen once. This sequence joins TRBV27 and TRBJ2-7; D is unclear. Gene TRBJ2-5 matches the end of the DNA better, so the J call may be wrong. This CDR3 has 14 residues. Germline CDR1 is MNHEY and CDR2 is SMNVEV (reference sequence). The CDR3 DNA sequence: TGTGCCAGCAGTTTATGGATGGCCGAAGGGACCCAGTACTTC. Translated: CASSLWMAEGTQYF.

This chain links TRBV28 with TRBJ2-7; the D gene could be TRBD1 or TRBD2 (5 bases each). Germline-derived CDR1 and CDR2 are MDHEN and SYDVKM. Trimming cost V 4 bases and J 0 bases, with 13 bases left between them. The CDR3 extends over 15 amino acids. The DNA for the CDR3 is TGTGCCAGCAGTTCGGGACGAGGTAGCTCCTACGAGCAGTACTTC. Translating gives CASSSGRGSSYEQYF.

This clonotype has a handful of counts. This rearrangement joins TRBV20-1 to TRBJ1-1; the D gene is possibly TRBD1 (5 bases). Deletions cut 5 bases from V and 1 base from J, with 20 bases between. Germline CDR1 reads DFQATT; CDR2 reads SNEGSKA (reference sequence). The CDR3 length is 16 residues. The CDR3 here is CSAPRGGRRGNTEAFF. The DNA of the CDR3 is TGCAGTGCTCCTCGGGGTGGCAGGAGGGGGAACACTGAAGCTTTCTTT.

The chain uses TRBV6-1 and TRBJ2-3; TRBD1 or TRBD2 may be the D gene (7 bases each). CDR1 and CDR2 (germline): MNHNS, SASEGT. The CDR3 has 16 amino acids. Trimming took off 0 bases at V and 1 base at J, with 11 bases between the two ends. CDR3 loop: CASSEAGGGGTDTQYF. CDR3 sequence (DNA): TGTGCCAGCAGTGAAGCGGGAGGGGGCGGCACAGATACGCAGTATTTT.

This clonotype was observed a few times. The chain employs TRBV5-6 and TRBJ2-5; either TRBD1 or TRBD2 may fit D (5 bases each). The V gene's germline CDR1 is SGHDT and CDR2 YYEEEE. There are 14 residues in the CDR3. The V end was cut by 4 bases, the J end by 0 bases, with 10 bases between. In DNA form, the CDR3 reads TGTGCCAGCAGCCCCTGGGGGTACCAAGAGACCCAGTACTTC. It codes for CASSPWGYQETQYF.

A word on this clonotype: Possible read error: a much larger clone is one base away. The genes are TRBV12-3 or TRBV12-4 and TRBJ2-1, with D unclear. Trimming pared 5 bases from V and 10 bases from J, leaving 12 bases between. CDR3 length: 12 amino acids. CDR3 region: CASSKVAYEQFF. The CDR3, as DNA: TGTGCCAGCAGTAAGGTCGCCTACGAGCAGTTCTTC.

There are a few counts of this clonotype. CDR3 protein: CASSGRDRGLSNQPQHF. CDR3 nucleotides: TGTGCCAGCAGTGGCCGGGACAGGGGACTTAGCAATCAGCCCCAGCATTTT. The genes are TRBV6-1 and TRBJ1-5; 10 bases agree with TRBD1. The CDR3 is 17 residues long. From germline, CDR1 is MNHNS and CDR2 SASEGT. V was pared by 4 bases and J by 0 bases, with 6 bases of the junction left unmatched.

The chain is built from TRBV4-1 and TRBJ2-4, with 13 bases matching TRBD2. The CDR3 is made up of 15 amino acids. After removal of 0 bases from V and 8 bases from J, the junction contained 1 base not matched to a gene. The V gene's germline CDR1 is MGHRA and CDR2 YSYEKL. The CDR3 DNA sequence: TGCGCCAGCAGCCAAGATGGGACTAGCGGGGACATTCAGTACTTC. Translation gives CASSQDGTSGDIQYF.

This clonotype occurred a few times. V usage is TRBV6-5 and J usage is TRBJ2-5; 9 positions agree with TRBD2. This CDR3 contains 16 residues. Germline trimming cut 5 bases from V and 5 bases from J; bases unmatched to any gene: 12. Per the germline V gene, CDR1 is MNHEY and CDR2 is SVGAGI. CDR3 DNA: TGTGCCAGCAGTCGACTGACTAGCGGCTTCGGGGAGACCCAGTACTTC. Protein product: CASSRLTSGFGETQYF.

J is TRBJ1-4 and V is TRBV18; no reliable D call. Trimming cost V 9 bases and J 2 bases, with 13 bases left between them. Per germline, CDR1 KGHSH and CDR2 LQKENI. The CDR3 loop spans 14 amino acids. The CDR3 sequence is CASFRQKTNEKLFF. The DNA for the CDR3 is TGTGCCAGTTTCCGGCAGAAGACTAATGAAAAACTGTTTTTT.